Below are 27 T cell receptor beta chains sequenced from a single sample in a study of Ad26.COV2.S vaccination and SARS-CoV-2 variants. TCRdb keeps only in-frame clones here, not all; method: immunoSEQ multiplex PCR. This table holds around 270,000 clones, around 85% found once. This sample's treatment: 15 to 20 received Ad26.COV2.S at low or high dose, single or two shots; about 5 received placebo; per-sample allocation not given. Samples came from day 63 after the first vaccine or placebo injection. This specimen consisted of peripheral blood, obtained in a trial of Ad26.COV2.S vaccine versus placebo. Receptor source: a person aged 18-65 years who received the Ad26.COV2.S COVID-19 vaccine or a placebo.

Concerning this clone: The sample holds other DNA sequences that translate to the same CDR3. The rearrangement joins TRBV19 to TRBJ1-2, with D perhaps matching TRBD1 (5 bases). V lost 4 bases, J lost 2 bases, and 11 bases lay in between. Germline lookup yields CDR1 LNHDA and CDR2 SQIVND (reference sequence). The CDR3 spans 14 residues. As DNA, the CDR3 is TGTGCCAGTAGTACAGGGACCACAAACTATGGCTACACCTTC. It specifies CASSTGTTNYGYTF.

Only a few counts were recorded for this clone. Written as DNA, the CDR3 is TGTGCCAGCTCACCGGGACTAGCGGCCTACGAGCAGTACTTC. Protein: CASSPGLAAYEQYF. The chain joins TRBV18 to TRBJ2-7, with 11 nucleotides matching TRBD2. The CDR3 has 14 amino acids. With V trimmed by 3 bases and J by 2 bases, 0 bases remained unmatched. Germline CDR1 is KGHSH and CDR2 is LQKENI.

The table lists this clone with a count of one. This chain connects TRBV4-2 to TRBJ1-1, with D unresolved. The CDR3 has 14 amino acids. The V and J ends lost 4 bases and 0 bases respectively, with 9 bases between them. CDR1 and CDR2 from the germline V gene are LGHNA and YNFKEQ. DNA of the CDR3: TGTGCCAGCAGCCGTGTAGGGATGAACACTGAAGCTTTCTTT. Its protein is CASSRVGMNTEAFF.

V and J are TRBV7-8 and TRBJ2-2, with D unresolved. The CDR3 consists of 19 residues. CDR1 is SGHVS and CDR2 is FQNEAQ in the germline V gene. Trimming removed 0 bases at V and 3 bases at J, with 20 bases between. CDR3 nucleotides: TGTGCCAGCAGCTTAGCGCTAAGGGCCGGGCCTCGGGACACCGGGGAGCTGTTTTTT. Translation: CASSLALRAGPRDTGELFF.

The sample holds many counts of this clone. This chain joins TRBV30 and TRBJ1-1, with D perhaps TRBD1 (5 bases). Trimming cost V 4 bases and J 5 bases, with 17 bases left between them. The CDR3 contains 14 residues. Germline V CDR1 and CDR2: GTSNPN, SVGIG (reference sequence). The CDR3 protein is CAWTLGTTGTEAFF. In DNA form, the CDR3 reads TGTGCCTGGACGTTGGGGACGACTGGGACTGAAGCTTTCTTT.

V usage is TRBV29-1 and J usage is TRBJ1-1; TRBD1 might be the D (6 bases). This CDR3 contains 15 residues. The germline V gene has CDR1 SQVTM and CDR2 ANQGSEA. The ends were cut back, 4 bases at V and 1 base at J, with 16 bases in the middle. As DNA, the CDR3 is TGCAGCGTTGTCGGGCACCTAGGGGGGAACACTGAAGCTTTCTTT. Residues: CSVVGHLGGNTEAFF.

The V gene is TRBV19, the J gene TRBJ2-1; D gene uncertain. The CDR3 is 14 residues long. Germline V gene sequence: CDR1 LNHDA, CDR2 SQIVND (reference sequence). V lost 3 bases and J 1 base, leaving 7 bases between the germline ends. The CDR3 loop reads CASSISVSYNEQFF. The DNA for the CDR3 is TGTGCCAGTAGTATCAGCGTTTCCTACAATGAGCAGTTCTTC.

The chain carries TRBV14 and TRBJ2-2; no clear D. Trimming removed 3 bases at V and 3 bases at J, with 11 bases between. Looked up from germline, CDR1 is SGHDN and CDR2 is FVKESK. The CDR3 runs 15 residues. This CDR3 is CASSHLWSHTGELFF. For the CDR3, the DNA is TGTGCCAGCAGCCATCTTTGGTCCCACACCGGGGAGCTGTTTTTT.

The genes are TRBV6-5 and TRBJ2-2, with no clear D. The CDR3 is 14 residues long. V lost 6 bases, J lost 2 bases, and 10 bases lay in between. Germline CDR1 reads MNHEY; CDR2 reads SVGAGI. The CDR3 DNA reads TGTGCCAGCAGCCGGTTGGGCAACACCGGGGAGCTGTTTTTT. As protein: CASSRLGNTGELFF.

The V call is TRBV10-1, the J call TRBJ2-3; D possibly matches TRBD1 or TRBD2 (5 bases each). Germline V gives CDR1 WNHNN, CDR2 SYGVQD (reference sequence). The CDR3 has 15 amino acids. The V gene lost 6 bases and the J gene lost 2 bases, with 15 bases spanning the gap. DNA of the CDR3: TGCGCCAGCAGAACAGGACGGACTTCCACAGATACGCAGTATTTT. It is translated as CASRTGRTSTDTQYF.

This clone was seen only a few times. This chain links TRBV4-3 with TRBJ2-4; D may be TRBD1 or TRBD2 (5 bases each). CDR1 and CDR2 (germline): LGHNA, YSLEER. The CDR3 contains 16 residues. V was pared by 3 bases and J by 6 bases, with 18 bases between. The chain's CDR3 is CASSHNPGPSGNIQYF. CDR3 nucleotide sequence: TGCGCCAGCAGCCATAACCCGGGACCTTCGGGAAACATTCAGTACTTC.

The chain employs TRBV27 and TRBJ1-2, with unresolved D. V dropped 6 bases and J dropped 4 bases, with 18 bases sitting between them. CDR3 size: 15 residues. Germline assignment: CDR1 MNHEY and CDR2 SMNVEV (reference sequence). DNA of the CDR3: TGTGCCAGCAGCCCAACGGACGGACGCCTCTATGGCTACACCTTC. It yields the protein CASSPTDGRLYGYTF.

The chain is built from TRBV19 and TRBJ1-2; D may be TRBD1 (6 bases). Germline assignment: CDR1 LNHDA and CDR2 SQIVND (reference sequence). Trimming took off 2 bases at V and 3 bases at J, with 13 bases between the two ends. The CDR3 spans 15 residues. CDR3 sequence (DNA): TGTGCCAGTAGTATAAGCGTGGGGGCCTACTATGGCTACACCTTC. Translated, it gives CASSISVGAYYGYTF.

V and J are TRBV6-4 and TRBJ2-7, with 10 bases fitting TRBD1. The CDR3 is made up of 16 amino acids. Germline V gene lookup returns CDR1 MRHNA and CDR2 SNTAGT. Unmatched junction bases numbered 9, after V lost 2 bases and J lost 5 bases. The CDR3 here is CASSDKFGQGGNEQYF. The CDR3 bases are TGTGCCAGCAGTGACAAATTTGGACAGGGGGGAAACGAGCAGTACTTC.

J is TRBJ1-5 and V is TRBV15; D is perhaps TRBD1 (5 bases). The CDR3 totals 15 residues. V was clipped by 0 bases and J by 1 base, with 7 bases between them. CDR1 and CDR2 from the germline V gene are LNHNV and YYDKDF (reference sequence). The CDR3 DNA is TGTGCCACCAGCAGAGAGACAGTAAGCAATCAGCCCCAGCATTTT. Protein sequence: CATSRETVSNQPQHF. The variable domain in full, completed from reference TRBV15 and TRBJ1-5, reads DAMVIQNPRYQVTQFGKPVTLSCSQTLNHNVMYWYQQKSSQAPKLLFHYYDKDFNNEADTPDNFQSRRPNTSFCFLDIRSPGLGDTAMYLCATSRETVSNQPQHFGDGTRLSIL.

This clone was seen a few times. The chain joins TRBV11-1 to TRBJ2-7; D is tentatively TRBD1 or TRBD2 (5 bases each). The CDR3 is 16 residues long. Germline loops: CDR1 SGHAT, CDR2 FQDESV (reference sequence). The ends were cut back, 0 bases at V and 8 bases at J, with 20 bases in the middle. CDR3 residues: CASSLARGRESLKQYF. CDR3 coding DNA: TGTGCCAGCAGCTTAGCGAGGGGCCGGGAAAGCCTTAAGCAGTACTTC.

The chain uses TRBV10-3 and TRBJ1-5; 7 nucleotides match TRBD1. The germline CDR1 and CDR2 sequences are ENHRY and SYGVKD. The CDR3 has 14 amino acids. The V and J ends lost 5 bases and 1 base, in that order; junction bases with no gene match: 2. CDR3 in amino acids: CAISPTGSNQPQHF. The CDR3 DNA sequence: TGTGCCATCAGTCCGACAGGGAGCAATCAGCCCCAGCATTTT.

The chain recombines TRBV7-9 with TRBJ2-6, with 9 bases identical to TRBD1. J was trimmed by 1 base and V by 5 bases; bases with no gene match: 9. This CDR3 has 18 amino acids. Germline V CDR1 and CDR2: SEHNR, FQNEAQ (reference sequence). The CDR3 reads CASSGYRGRTSGANVLTF. CDR3 DNA sequence: TGTGCCAGCAGCGGGTACAGGGGGCGAACTTCTGGGGCCAACGTCCTGACTTTC. The variable domain in full, with the rest retrieved from reference TRBV7-9 and TRBJ2-6, is DTGVSQNPRHKITKRGQNVTFRCDPISEHNRLYWYRQTLGQGPEFLTYFQNEAQLEKSRLLSDRFSAERPKGSFSTLEIQRTEQGDSAMYLCASSGYRGRTSGANVLTFGAGSRLTVL.

The rearrangement uses TRBV19 and TRBJ2-3, with a possible D match to TRBD1 (5 bases). The CDR3 loop spans 13 amino acids. The V end lost 4 bases, the J end lost 2 bases, and 7 bases lay between the germline ends. Germline V gene sequence: CDR1 LNHDA, CDR2 SQIVND (reference sequence). The CDR3 here is CASSRGHTDTQYF. The CDR3 DNA follows: TGTGCCAGTAGTAGAGGACACACAGATACGCAGTATTTT.

The J gene is TRBJ1-2, the V gene TRBV4-1; weak D call: TRBD1 (5 bases). Looked up from germline, CDR1 is MGHRA and CDR2 is YSYEKL. CDR3 length: 13 amino acids. The V end lost 0 bases, the J end lost 8 bases, and 10 bases lay between the germline ends. CDR3 nucleotide sequence: TGCGCCAGCAGCCAAGATGGGGGAGGAGGCTACACCTTC. The encoded protein is CASSQDGGGGYTF.

The chain recombines TRBV3-1 (or the pseudogene TRBV3-2) with TRBJ2-1; 8 nucleotides line up with TRBD2. The J segment lost 4 bases and the V segment lost 5 bases, leaving 7 bases of the junction unmatched. Germline assignment: CDR1 LGHDT and CDR2 YNNKEL (reference sequence). The CDR3 runs 15 residues. CDR3 sequence reads: CASSSGRGSYNEQFF. The CDR3 DNA is TGTGCCAGCAGCTCCGGGAGGGGATCTTACAATGAGCAGTTCTTC.

The count of this clone is one. The rearrangement links TRBV6-5 to TRBJ2-5; 7 positions match TRBD2. The CDR3 runs 13 residues. J was trimmed by 5 bases and V by 7 bases; bases with no gene match: 7. Germline V gene lookup returns CDR1 MNHEY and CDR2 SVGAGI. CDR3 DNA sequence: TGTGCCAGCAATCCTAGGCGGGGGGAGACCCAGTACTTC. It is translated as CASNPRRGETQYF.

Only one count was recorded for this clone. This rearrangement joins TRBV3-1 (or the pseudogene TRBV3-2) to TRBJ2-7; 8 nucleotides line up with TRBD2. The V gene end was trimmed by 1 base and the J gene end by 2 bases; junction bases not matched to a gene: 1. The CDR3 covers 14 residues. The germline V gene encodes CDR1 LGHDT and CDR2 YNNKEL (reference sequence). CDR3 in DNA: TGTGCCAGCAGCCAAGGGACTAGCACCTACGAGCAGTACGTC. It encodes CASSQGTSTYEQYV.

The V and J genes are TRBV27 and TRBJ2-1; no firm D call. V shed 6 bases and J shed 8 bases, with 17 bases lying between them. There are 14 residues in the CDR3. Germline V lookup: CDR1 MNHEY, CDR2 SMNVEV (reference sequence). In nucleotides, the CDR3 is TGTGCCAGCAGCCGCACACACCCCCCTTATGAGCAGTTCTTC. Residues: CASSRTHPPYEQFF.

This rearrangement joins TRBV27 to TRBJ1-1; unclear D gene. The CDR3 length is 14 residues. Deletions cut 2 bases from V and 1 base from J, with 8 bases between. Germline V gene data show CDR1 as MNHEY and CDR2 as SMNVEV (reference sequence). The CDR3 here is CASSLIGANTEAFF. CDR3 nucleotides: TGTGCCAGCAGTTTAATTGGAGCGAACACTGAAGCTTTCTTT.

The rearrangement links TRBV21-1 to TRBJ2-2; the D call TRBD2 from the table was never checked on the DNA. TRBV21-1 is a recognized pseudogene. This CDR3 has 15 residues. The CDR3 region is CASSKGGRDTGELFF. CDR3 sequence (DNA): TGTGCTAGCAGCAAAGGAGGTCGGGACACCGGGGAGCTGTTTTTT.

This chain's CDR3 is CSVNSGTVNYGYTF. The CDR3 DNA is TGCAGCGTTAACTCCGGGACGGTAAACTATGGCTACACCTTC. The chain links TRBV29-1 to TRBJ1-2, with D possibly being TRBD1 (5 bases). Trimming shortened V by 5 bases and J by 2 bases, and 15 bases separated the two germline ends. The CDR3 extends over 14 amino acids. Per germline, CDR1 SQVTM and CDR2 ANQGSEA.